This passage covers 17 T cell receptor beta chains from one sample sequenced in a study of CD8+CD57+ T cells in acquired aplastic anemia. Researchers used genomic DNA as the template to profile TCR beta VDJ and CDR3. TCRdb called the reads again in MiXCR, with one record for every CDR3 protein. Among 150,000 to 200,000 distinct CDR3 sequences listed, under 75% were seen once. Source material: sorted CD4+, CD8+, or CD8+CD57+ T cells (not recorded which) from PBMCs. Source of these receptors: a human donor in good health.

The chain is built from TRBV5-1 and TRBJ2-4; D unresolved. The CDR3 spans 14 residues. CDR1 and CDR2 (germline): SGHRS, YFSETQ. The V end was cut by 0 bases, the J end by 5 bases, with 9 bases between. CDR3 loop: CASSLGNSENIQYF. In DNA, the CDR3 is TGCGCCAGCAGCTTGGGTAACAGTGAAAACATTCAGTACTTC.

The chain combines TRBV15 with TRBJ2-5; D is possibly TRBD1 (6 bases). This CDR3 is built from 15 residues. V lost 6 bases, J lost 1 base, and 15 bases lay in between. Germline values: CDR1 LNHNV, CDR2 YYDKDF (reference sequence). CDR3 DNA: TGTGCCACCAGACCCTTCGGACAGACCCAAGAGACCCAGTACTTC. Translated: CATRPFGQTQETQYF.

The chain joins TRBV11-2 to TRBJ2-7; D is ambiguous. Germline values: CDR1 SGHAT, CDR2 FQNNGV. This CDR3 has 14 amino acids. V was shortened by 5 bases and J by 4 bases, with 15 bases between the two germline ends. CDR3 region: CASSVGSQPYEQYF. For the CDR3, the DNA is TGTGCCAGCAGCGTAGGTAGCCAGCCTTACGAGCAGTACTTC.

The gene calls are TRBV7-9 and TRBJ1-6; 8 bases match TRBD1. The CDR3 length is 14 residues. V was clipped by 5 bases and J by 16 bases; unmatched bases: 13. Germline lookup yields CDR1 SEHNR and CDR2 FQNEAQ (reference sequence). Written as DNA, the CDR3 is TGTGCCAGCAGCCTATCAGAACAGGGGGACCGTCTCCACTTT. Its translation: CASSLSEQGDRLHF. Full variable domain (missing parts from reference TRBV7-9 and TRBJ1-6): DTGVSQNPRHKITKRGQNVTFRCDPISEHNRLYWYRQTLGQGPEFLTYFQNEAQLEKSRLLSDRFSAERPKGSFSTLEIQRTEQGDSAMYLCASSLSEQGDRLHFGNGTRLTVT.

The rearrangement uses TRBV11-2 and TRBJ1-1; D is unresolved. Trimming removed 5 bases at V and 5 bases at J, with 9 bases between. The CDR3 is made up of 12 amino acids. Germline lookup yields CDR1 SGHAT and CDR2 FQNNGV. The CDR3 sequence: CASSQSGTEAFF. For the CDR3, the DNA is TGTGCCAGCAGCCAGTCGGGGACTGAAGCTTTCTTT.

This clonotype was observed many times. The V call is TRBV10-2, the J call TRBJ2-7, with D hard to call. CDR1 is WSHSY, CDR2 SAAADI, per germline. This CDR3 is 16 amino acids long. The V end was cut by 0 bases, the J end by 0 bases, with 12 bases between. The CDR3 here is CASSESTQLSSYEQYF. CDR3 nucleotide sequence: TGCGCCAGCAGTGAGTCCACACAGCTATCCTCCTACGAGCAGTACTTC.

This clonotype was picked up a small number of times. The rearrangement uses TRBV7-9 and TRBJ2-7; no firm D call. CDR3 length: 14 amino acids. Germline CDR1 and CDR2: SEHNR and FQNEAQ (reference sequence). The V end was cut by 1 base, the J end by 7 bases, with 14 bases between. The CDR3 sequence: CASSLVLGSGEQYF. CDR3 DNA sequence: TGTGCCAGCAGCTTAGTGCTGGGGTCTGGGGAGCAGTACTTC.

This rearrangement joins TRBV15 to TRBJ1-2; possible D gene TRBD1, 6 bases. The germline CDR1 and CDR2 sequences are LNHNV and YYDKDF (reference sequence). The CDR3 contains 14 residues. V lost 5 bases and J 3 bases, leaving 13 bases between the germline ends. DNA for the CDR3: TGTGCCACCAGCGGAGGAGGACAGTACTATGGCTACACCTTC. Residues: CATSGGGQYYGYTF.

The chain combines TRBV20-1 with TRBJ2-7, with D possibly being TRBD2 (6 bases). The germline V gene encodes CDR1 DFQATT and CDR2 SNEGSKA (reference sequence). Trimming shortened V by 7 bases and J by 2 bases, and 12 bases separated the two germline ends. The CDR3 totals 12 residues. This chain's CDR3 is CSGLEGAYEQYF. DNA for the CDR3: TGCAGTGGATTGGAGGGTGCCTACGAGCAGTACTTC.

This rearrangement joins TRBV6-5 to TRBJ2-5, with D possibly called TRBD1 or TRBD2 (5 bases each). The V gene's germline CDR1 is MNHEY and CDR2 SVGAGI. V lost 5 bases to trimming and J lost 4 bases, with 11 bases between them. The CDR3 is 13 residues long. CDR3 loop: CASSEWGRETQYF. CDR3 DNA: TGTGCCAGCAGTGAATGGGGGAGAGAGACCCAGTACTTC.

The chain employs TRBV6-5 and TRBJ1-1, with D maybe TRBD1 (5 bases). Between the trimmed V and J ends, which lost 2 bases and 5 bases, there was a span of 15 bases. The CDR3 is made up of 15 amino acids. The germline CDR1 and CDR2 sequences are MNHEY and SVGAGI. In nucleotides, the CDR3 is TGTGCCAGCAGTTACGCAAGGAGGGGCGTTACTGAAGCTTTCTTT. Its translation: CASSYARRGVTEAFF.

CDR3 DNA sequence: TGTGCCAGCAGCCGAGGGGCAGGGGGCTCGGCTAATGAAAAACTGTTTTTT. Translated, it gives CASSRGAGGSANEKLFF. The gene calls are TRBV9 and TRBJ1-4; 8 nucleotides match TRBD1. Trimming removed 4 bases from V and 3 bases from J; junction bases left unmatched: 11. Per germline, CDR1 SGDLS and CDR2 YYNGEE. The CDR3 consists of 17 residues.

The chain links TRBV24-1 to TRBJ2-3; possibly TRBD2 for D (5 bases). V lost 7 bases and J lost 2, with 9 bases in between. The CDR3 totals 13 residues. Germline lookup yields CDR1 KGHDR and CDR2 SFDVKD. CDR3 nucleotides: TGTGCCACCAGCTCCCGGGACACAGATACGCAGTATTTT. This translates into CATSSRDTDTQYF.

This clonotype was recorded once. This sequence joins TRBV15 and TRBJ2-1, with 7 nucleotides matching TRBD2. Germline V gene data show CDR1 as LNHNV and CDR2 as YYDKDF (reference sequence). The trim removed 3 bases at V and 3 bases at J, leaving 11 bases unmatched. The CDR3 extends over 17 amino acids. CDR3 nucleotide sequence: TGTGCCACCAGCAGCGTAGGAGGTAGCGGGCACTACAATGAGCAGTTCTTC. Protein product: CATSSVGGSGHYNEQFF.

This clonotype is a singleton in its sample. The chain combines TRBV20-1 with TRBJ2-3, with TRBD2 matching 12 bases. J was trimmed by 4 bases and V by 5 bases; bases with no gene match: 7. Germline V lookup: CDR1 DFQATT, CDR2 SNEGSKA (reference sequence). The CDR3 length is 15 residues. Here the CDR3 reads CSAVRTSGTPDTQYF. The CDR3 DNA reads as TGCAGTGCTGTCAGGACTAGCGGGACTCCAGATACGCAGTATTTT.

The rearrangement links TRBV28 to TRBJ1-2; 12 bases fit TRBD1. CDR3 length: 18 amino acids. Germline V gene sequence: CDR1 MDHEN, CDR2 SYDVKM. The V gene end was trimmed by 1 base and the J gene end by 2 bases; junction bases not matched to a gene: 8. The CDR3 reads CASSLSGTGGLLNYGYTF. CDR3 nucleotides: TGTGCCAGCAGTTTATCCGGGACAGGGGGCCTCCTGAACTATGGCTACACCTTC.

The chain has TRBV5-6 and TRBJ1-5; D perhaps matches TRBD1 (5 bases). The germline gives CDR1 SGHDT, CDR2 YYEEEE. The CDR3 contains 16 residues. V lost 2 bases and J 2 bases, leaving 14 bases between the germline ends. CDR3 protein: CASSFATTGGNQPQHF. Here the CDR3 DNA reads TGTGCCAGCAGCTTCGCGACAACGGGGGGCAATCAGCCCCAGCATTTT. Using reference TRBV5-6 and TRBJ1-5 for the parts outside the CDR3, the full variable domain is DAGVTQSPTHLIKTRGQQVTLRCSPKSGHDTVSWYQQALGQGPQFIFQYYEEEERQRGNFPDRFSGHQFPNYSSELNVNALLLGDSALYLCASSFATTGGNQPQHFGDGTRLSIL.